The clone carrying this T cell receptor (beta chain) was seen a few times. Its antigen is undetermined. Deletions cut 7 bases from V and 5 bases from J, with 22 bases between. The CDR3 covers 17 residues. CDR1 and CDR2 (germline): SGHNT, YYREEE (reference sequence). The sample originates from a study of graft-versus-host responses after intestinal transplantation. Study-wide background: Induction using anti-thymocyte globulin, followed by tacrolimus and steroids for around 3 years, was given to all recipients. Overall study findings and caveats: In patients with graft-donor T cell macrochimerism, allograft graft-versus-host to host-versus-graft clonal ratios were high. GvH clones were found in recipient marrow; some appeared first in ileum or blood.

TCRdb's table, derived via immunoSEQ multiplex PCR, lists solely in-frame clones and lacks some. The sample consists of 25,000 to 30,000 clones, around 83% of them appearing once. Intraepithelial and lamina propria lymphocytes were freed from processed graft tissue. Sequencing used ileum tissue, obtained 98 days after intestinal transplantation. The chain uses TRBV5-4 and TRBJ2-6; a weak D match, TRBD2 (5 bases). The receptor comes from a human patient who received an intestinal transplant, so some T cells may come from the graft donor. The DNA for the CDR3 is TGTGCCAGCGCTAGCTCCGTACCAGAAAGTCGGGCCAACGTCCTGACTTTC. It encodes CASASSVPESRANVLTF.